The rows below give T cell receptor beta chains drawn from one sample of a study of T cells after yellow fever vaccination. TCRdb reprocessed the 5' RACE reads via MiXCR and lists one record per CDR3 protein. The profile shows about 45,000 distinct CDR3 sequences, about 6.3% of them singletons. Sequenced material: PBMCs, either bulk or a sorted T-cell subset (CD4+, CD8+, memory, or dextramer-sorted; not recorded which), taken 45 days after the yellow fever booster vaccination. The receptors derive from a man aged 30 to 39 who received the YFV17D yellow fever vaccine. The CDR3 runs from the conserved cysteine through the conserved F or W. Fields, in order: D gene, clone size, J gene, V gene, CDR3 DNA, CDR3 protein. A D gene is named only where the DNA matches it firmly. Size values are once, few and many counts, or a class for expanded clones, and some rows have none.

. | . | TRBJ2-1 | TRBV19 | TGTGCCAGTAGTATAGTTGGGGAGTACAATGAGCAGTTCTTC | CASSIVGEYNEQFF
TRBD1 | many | TRBJ2-1 | TRBV20-1 | TGCAGTGCTAGAGATCCCAACAGGGGCCCCTACAATGAGCAGTTCTTC | CSARDPNRGPYNEQFF
TRBD1 | few | TRBJ1-5 | TRBV5-4 | TGTGCCAGCAGCTTGGCAGGGGGCGATCAGCCCCAGCATTTT | CASSLAGGDQPQHF
. | many | TRBJ2-3 | TRBV20-1 | TGCAGTGCTAGAAAGGACCCTAGCACAGATACGCAGTATTTT | CSARKDPSTDTQYF
. | . | TRBJ2-4 | TRBV20-1 | TGCAGTGCTAGAGATCTAATGGACGACCGCCTTCAGTACTTC | CSARDLMDDRLQYF
. | many | TRBJ1-5 | TRBV4-3 | TGCGCCAGCAGCCAGAGCGACTCGTACCGACAGCCCCAGCATTTT | CASSQSDSYRQPQHF
. | few | TRBJ2-2 | TRBV5-4 | TGTGCCAGCAGCTTGGCGGTTTTTTTTGGGGACCACCTAGGCGCCGGGGAGCTGTTTTTT | CASSLAVFFGDHLGAGELFF
. | few | TRBJ2-4 | TRBV5-1 | TGCGCCAGCAGCTTGGATTGGGAAGAAAACATTCAGTACTTC | CASSLDWEENIQYF
TRBD2 | . | TRBJ2-7 | TRBV5-4 | TGTGCCAGCAGCCGAAGTGCCCCTAGCGGGAGCTCCTACGAGCAGTACTTC | CASSRSAPSGSSYEQYF
. | . | TRBJ2-3 | TRBV9 | TGTGCCAGCAGCGGAGAACTCAGCGCCGACACAGATACGCAGTATTTT | CASSGELSADTDTQYF
. | many | TRBJ2-3 | TRBV5-1 | TGCGCCAGCAGCTTGAGGGGCGCGCGGAAGGGGACGAGCACAGATACGCAGTATTTT | CASSLRGARKGTSTDTQYF
TRBD1 | many | TRBJ1-5 | TRBV20-1 | TGCAGTGCTAGGATTACAGGGGAACAGCCCCAGCATTTT | CSARITGEQPQHF
. | few | TRBJ2-1 | TRBV19 | TGTGCCAGTAGTATAGCCTACAATGAGCAGTTCTTC | CASSIAYNEQFF
. | many | TRBJ2-7 | TRBV4-3 | TGCGCCAGCAGCCAGGCGGGATCCGGCTACGAGCAGTACTTC | CASSQAGSGYEQYF